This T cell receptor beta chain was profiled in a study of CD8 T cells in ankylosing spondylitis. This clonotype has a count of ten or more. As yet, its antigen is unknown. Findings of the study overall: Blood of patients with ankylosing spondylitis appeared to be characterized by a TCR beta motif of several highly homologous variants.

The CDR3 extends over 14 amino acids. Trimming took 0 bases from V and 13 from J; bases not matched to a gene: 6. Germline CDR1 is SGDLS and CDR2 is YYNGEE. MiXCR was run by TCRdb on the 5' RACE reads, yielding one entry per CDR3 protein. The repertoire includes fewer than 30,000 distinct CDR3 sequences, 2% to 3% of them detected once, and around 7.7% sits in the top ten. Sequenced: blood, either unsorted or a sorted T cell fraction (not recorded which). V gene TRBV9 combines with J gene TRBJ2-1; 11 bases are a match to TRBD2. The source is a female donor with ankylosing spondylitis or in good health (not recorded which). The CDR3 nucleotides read TGTGCCAGCAGCGTAGAAACTAGCGGGAGATATCAGTTCTTC. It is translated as CASSVETSGRYQFF.